These 25 T cell receptor beta chains came from one sample sequenced in a study of CD8+ T cells in alopecia areata. TCR sequencing used cDNA made by reverse transcription of extracted RNA. Assay: immunoSEQ multiplex PCR; the TCRdb copy retains only in-frame clones and omits some. Here the sample spans 110,000 to 150,000 clones, approximately 50% being singletons. Sample: CD4+ T cells sorted from blood, taken at week 0. The receptors derive from a human donor with alopecia areata.

The chain's CDR3 is CASSPTRTGGSEQYF. The CDR3 DNA follows: TGTGCCAGCTCACCAACCCGGACAGGGGGCTCCGAGCAGTACTTC. V gene TRBV18 combines with J gene TRBJ2-7; 11 bases agree with TRBD1. Trimming removed 2 bases from V and 6 bases from J; junction bases left unmatched: 6. The V gene's germline CDR1 is KGHSH and CDR2 LQKENI. This CDR3 has 15 residues.

This chain connects TRBV7-8 to TRBJ2-5; D is perhaps TRBD1 (6 bases). This CDR3 comprises 14 residues. Per the germline V gene, CDR1 is SGHVS and CDR2 is FQNEAQ. Trimming shortened V by 5 bases and J by 2 bases, and 12 bases separated the two germline ends. The CDR3 here is CASSPLRGQETQYF. CDR3 coding DNA: TGTGCCAGCAGCCCTCTCAGGGGACAAGAGACCCAGTACTTC.

This clone was recorded only once. This rearrangement joins TRBV29-1 to TRBJ1-1; TRBD1 aligns across 9 bases. Trimming took 6 bases from V and 5 from J; bases not matched to a gene: 7. The CDR3 contains 13 residues. CDR1 and CDR2 from the germline V gene are SQVTM and ANQGSEA. The CDR3: CSVETGGRTEAFF. CDR3 nucleotides: TGCAGCGTGGAAACAGGGGGCAGGACTGAAGCTTTCTTT. Full variable domain (remainder filled in from reference TRBV29-1 and TRBJ1-1): SAVISQKPSRDICQRGTSLTIQCQVDSQVTMMFWYRQQPGQSLTLIATANQGSEATYESGFVIDKFPISRPNLTFSTLTVSNMSPEDSSIYLCSVETGGRTEAFFGQGTRLTVV.

The rearrangement links TRBV23-1 to TRBJ2-2; the D is unclear. TRBV23-1 is marked as an open reading frame, function uncertain. V lost 2 bases to trimming and J lost 1 base, with 5 bases between them. The CDR3 has 14 amino acids. Here the CDR3 reads CASSQGENTGELFF. The CDR3, as DNA: TGCGCCAGCAGTCAAGGCGAGAACACCGGGGAGCTGTTTTTT.

J is TRBJ1-5 and V is TRBV19; D ambiguous. The CDR3 covers 12 residues. Germline CDR1 LNHDA, CDR2 SQIVND (reference sequence). Deletions cut 5 bases from V and 7 bases from J, with 9 bases between. The CDR3 DNA reads TGTGCCAGTAGTCGGGTTCGGCAGCCCCAGCATTTT. Its translation: CASSRVRQPQHF.

The table lists this clone with a count of one. The CDR3 reads CASSLHDYRDRDQETQYF. The CDR3 region has the DNA TGTGCCAGCAGCCTCCACGACTACCGGGACAGGGACCAAGAGACCCAGTACTTC. The chain employs TRBV5-6 and TRBJ2-5; 9 bases match TRBD1. CDR1 SGHDT and CDR2 YYEEEE come from the germline V gene. The V segment lost 4 bases and the J segment 0 bases; nucleotides outside the gene matches: 13. The CDR3 length is 18 residues.

The V and J genes are TRBV5-1 and TRBJ2-7; D call uncertain. Germline values: CDR1 SGHRS, CDR2 YFSETQ. The CDR3 extends over 11 amino acids. V was cut by 3 bases and J by 4 bases, with 5 bases left in between. The CDR3, as DNA: TGCGCCAGCAGCTCCTTGTACGAGCAGTACTTC. This sequence encodes CASSSLYEQYF.

The chain links TRBV29-1 to TRBJ2-7; D is undetermined. Germline-derived CDR1 and CDR2 are SQVTM and ANQGSEA. The CDR3 sequence is 14 residues long. V dropped 6 bases and J dropped 0 bases, with 15 bases sitting between them. The CDR3: CSVSDGFSSYEQYF. Written as DNA, the CDR3 is TGCAGCGTGTCGGACGGGTTTAGCTCCTACGAGCAGTACTTC.

This clone was detected a few times. The J gene is TRBJ2-3, the V gene TRBV2; D unresolved. This CDR3 is built from 12 residues. Germline V gene lookup returns CDR1 SNHLY and CDR2 FYNNEI. Trimming left V 6 bases short and J 2 bases short, with 6 bases between. The CDR3 DNA reads as TGTGCCAGCAGGGCTTACACAGATACGCAGTATTTT. Translation: CASRAYTDTQYF.

This clone was recorded a few times. The rearrangement uses TRBV25-1 and TRBJ1-2; 11 nucleotides agree with TRBD1. Germline CDR1 reads MGHDK; CDR2 reads SYGVNS. Unmatched junction bases numbered 11, after V lost 2 bases and J lost 3 bases. This CDR3 has 18 residues. This chain's CDR3 is CASSEHSRTGGFDYGYTF. The CDR3, as DNA: TGTGCCAGCAGTGAACATTCTCGGACAGGGGGCTTTGACTATGGCTACACCTTC.

This clone was counted a few times. This chain connects TRBV19 to TRBJ2-2; maybe TRBD1 (6 bases). Germline V lookup: CDR1 LNHDA, CDR2 SQIVND (reference sequence). The CDR3 spans 14 residues. With 5 bases removed from V and 5 bases from J, the gap between germline ends came to 12 bases. The CDR3 nucleotides read TGTGCCAGTAGTCAAGATCAGGGGACCGGGGAGCTGTTTTTT. As protein: CASSQDQGTGELFF.

The V gene is TRBV4-1, the J gene TRBJ2-3; 9 positions match TRBD2. V was pared by 6 bases and J by 0 bases, with 13 bases of the junction left unmatched. The CDR3 contains 18 residues. Germline V CDR1 and CDR2: MGHRA, YSYEKL. For the CDR3, the DNA is TGCGCCAGCAGTCGTCCTAGCGGGACAGCCTCTAGCACAGATACGCAGTATTTT. Translated, it gives CASSRPSGTASSTDTQYF.

The chain recombines TRBV29-1 with TRBJ2-4, with unresolved D. V lost 4 bases and J lost 1, with 11 bases in between. The CDR3 has 14 residues. Per the germline V gene, CDR1 is SQVTM and CDR2 is ANQGSEA. Here the CDR3 reads CSVVNQVAKNIQYF. The CDR3, as DNA: TGCAGCGTTGTAAACCAGGTGGCCAAAAACATTCAGTACTTC.

The DNA of the CDR3 is TGCAGCGCCGACCGGGACAGGGAAAAGACCCAGTACTTC. Protein product: CSADRDREKTQYF. The V gene is TRBV29-1, the J gene TRBJ2-5, with 9 positions matching TRBD1. Looked up from germline, CDR1 is SQVTM and CDR2 is ANQGSEA. The CDR3 loop spans 13 amino acids. J lost 6 bases, V lost 7 bases, and 9 bases had no gene match.

This clone is labeled medium-sized. V usage is TRBV7-9 and J usage is TRBJ2-3; 8 bases agree with TRBD2. Per germline, CDR1 SEHNR and CDR2 FQNEAQ (reference sequence). The CDR3 totals 15 residues. V gave up 5 bases and J gave up 1 base; unmatched junction bases: 5. The CDR3 spells CASSLSGTRTDTQYF. The CDR3 DNA sequence: TGTGCCAGCAGCCTTAGCGGGACCCGCACAGATACGCAGTATTTT. Together with reference TRBV7-9 and TRBJ2-3, the CDR3 gives the full variable domain: DTGVSQNPRHKITKRGQNVTFRCDPISEHNRLYWYRQTLGQGPEFLTYFQNEAQLEKSRLLSDRFSAERPKGSFSTLEIQRTEQGDSAMYLCASSLSGTRTDTQYFGPGTRLTVL.

On this clone: Its ends do not fully match the called genes, so a read error is possible. Here the CDR3 DNA reads TGTGCCAGCAGCTTAGTCGGCCCGTACCAGCCCCTCTTC. It yields the protein CASSLVGPYQPLF. The rearrangement uses TRBV7-9 and TRBJ2-1; no clear D gene. Germline CDR1 SEHNR, CDR2 FQNEAQ (reference sequence). The CDR3 is made up of 13 amino acids.

A few counts support this clone. The rearrangement links TRBV5-1 to TRBJ1-2; 8 bases agree with TRBD1. Germline V gene data show CDR1 as SGHRS and CDR2 as YFSETQ. J lost 3 bases, V lost 3 bases, and 4 bases had no gene match. This CDR3 contains 14 residues. The CDR3 DNA reads TGCGCCAGCAGCTGGACGGGACAGGACTATGGCTACACCTTC. Residues: CASSWTGQDYGYTF.

The rearrangement joins TRBV9 to TRBJ2-1, with 8 positions matching TRBD2. The germline CDR1 and CDR2 sequences are SGDLS and YYNGEE. Losses at the gene ends were 0 bases for V and 7 bases for J; bases not matched to a gene: 6. CDR3 length: 15 amino acids. The CDR3 region has the DNA TGTGCCAGCAGCGTAGTAGCTAGCGGGTTAAATGAGCAGTTCTTC. Amino acids: CASSVVASGLNEQFF. Complete variable domain (other parts from reference TRBV9 and TRBJ2-1): DSGVTQTPKHLITATGQRVTLRCSPRSGDLSVYWYQQSLDQGLQFLIQYYNGEERAKGNILERFSAQQFPDLHSELNLSSLELGDSALYFCASSVVASGLNEQFFGPGTRLTVL.

This clone was observed a handful of times. This chain connects TRBV5-1 to TRBJ2-7; the D is unclear. From germline, CDR1 is SGHRS and CDR2 YFSETQ. The V end lost 0 bases, the J end lost 5 bases, and 6 bases lay between the germline ends. The CDR3 has 12 amino acids. The CDR3 region has the DNA TGCGCCAGCAGCTTGGCCAGGAACGAGCAGTACTTC. Protein product: CASSLARNEQYF.

The chain recombines TRBV6-5 with TRBJ1-5; D gene unclear. CDR1 and CDR2 (germline): MNHEY, SVGAGI. The CDR3 has 15 residues. Trimming stripped 2 bases from V and 0 bases from J, with 8 bases between. CDR3 DNA: TGTGCCAGCAGTTACGGCACAGATAGCAATCAGCCCCAGCATTTT. Translating it yields CASSYGTDSNQPQHF.

The chain uses TRBV7-9 and TRBJ1-4; D call uncertain. Trimming stripped 5 bases from V and 7 bases from J, with 11 bases between. CDR1 and CDR2 from the germline V gene are SEHNR and FQNEAQ (reference sequence). The CDR3 runs 13 residues. This CDR3 reads CASSPHLSEKLFF. CDR3 bases: TGTGCCAGCAGCCCTCACCTCTCTGAAAAACTGTTTTTT.

The rearrangement links TRBV6-5 to TRBJ2-7; D perhaps matches TRBD2 (5 bases). The CDR3 extends over 13 amino acids. The V gene lost 6 bases and the J gene lost 2 bases, with 11 bases spanning the gap. Germline assignment: CDR1 MNHEY and CDR2 SVGAGI. The CDR3 here is CASRQLGTYEQYF. CDR3 nucleotides: TGTGCCAGCAGGCAACTCGGGACCTACGAGCAGTACTTC.

This clone was seen only a few times. The chain joins TRBV2 to TRBJ1-5; tentatively, D is TRBD1 (6 bases). With 5 bases removed from V and 5 bases from J, the gap between germline ends came to 16 bases. The length of the CDR3 is 15 residues. Germline CDR1 reads SNHLY; CDR2 reads FYNNEI. In DNA, the CDR3 is TGTGCCAGCAGTCTGGCCGGGACATTCGATCAGCCCCAGCATTTT. Translated, it gives CASSLAGTFDQPQHF.

The chain uses TRBV7-6 and TRBJ2-3; D is ambiguous. CDR1 SGHVS and CDR2 FNYEAQ come from the germline V gene. Trimming shortened V by 5 bases and J by 3 bases, and 6 bases separated the two germline ends. This CDR3 contains 12 residues. DNA for the CDR3: TGTGCCAGCAGCCCGACAACAGATACGCAGTATTTT. It encodes CASSPTTDTQYF.

The V call is TRBV11-2, the J call TRBJ2-2; D not certain. With 7 bases removed from V and 0 bases from J, the gap between germline ends came to 12 bases. Germline CDR1 is SGHAT and CDR2 is FQNNGV. The CDR3 extends over 15 amino acids. The DNA of the CDR3 is TGTGCCAGCACCCCAATACGTGCGAACACCGGGGAGCTGTTTTTT. This codes for CASTPIRANTGELFF.